One and the same sample provided the 20 T cell receptor beta chains below, sequenced in a study of early T cells in non-severe SARS-CoV-2 infection. TCRdb re-analysed the 5' RACE reads in MiXCR, keeping a single row per CDR3 protein. This table has tens of thousands of distinct CDR3 sequences, 9% to 15% appearing once. The sample comprised whole blood. The receptors shown here come from an adult who was a healthcare worker with PCR-confirmed SARS-CoV-2 infection or an uninfected control (not recorded which).

This clonotype was seen ten or more times. This sequence joins TRBV12-2 and TRBJ2-7; TRBD2, the table's D call, lacks a check against the DNA. TRBV12-2 is marked as a pseudogene. There are 15 residues in the CDR3. The CDR3 loop is CASRFVSGGDYEQYF. DNA for the CDR3: TGTGCAAGTCGCTTCGTGAGCGGGGGGGATTACGAGCAGTACTTC.

This clonotype was seen many times. The chain recombines TRBV12-3 or TRBV12-4 with TRBJ1-1, with a possible D match to TRBD1 (6 bases). Trimming pared 2 bases from V and 4 bases from J, leaving 14 bases between. The CDR3 consists of 15 residues. The CDR3, as DNA: TGTGCCAGCAGTTTAACCACAGGGTGGACCACTGAAGCTTTCTTT. Protein sequence: CASSLTTGWTTEAFF.

This chain joins TRBV20-1 and TRBJ2-7, with D possibly TRBD1 on 6 matching bases. This CDR3 comprises 13 residues. V shed 4 bases and J shed 3 bases, with 13 bases lying between them. CDR1 is DFQATT and CDR2 is SNEGSKA in the germline V gene (reference sequence). The DNA for the CDR3 is TGCAGTGCTAATACGATGGACAGCTACGAGCAGTACTTC. This codes for CSANTMDSYEQYF.

This clonotype was seen repeatedly, ten times or more. The chain carries TRBV25-1 and TRBJ1-5; D remains ambiguous. The CDR3 contains 17 residues. Germline V gene data show CDR1 as MGHDK and CDR2 as SYGVNS. Trimming took off 10 bases at V and 3 bases at J, with 25 bases between the two ends. This CDR3 reads CATTEDRLERNNQPQHF. CDR3 DNA: TGTGCCACCACGGAGGACCGGCTGGAACGGAACAATCAGCCCCAGCATTTT.

This clonotype is a singleton in its sample. The chain employs TRBV14 and TRBJ2-2; no definite D call. With 0 bases removed from V and 0 bases from J, the gap between germline ends came to 8 bases. CDR1 SGHDN and CDR2 FVKESK come from the germline V gene. The CDR3 has 16 residues. CDR3: CASSQEGSANTGELFF. CDR3 nucleotides: TGTGCCAGCAGCCAAGAGGGGTCCGCGAACACCGGGGAGCTGTTTTTT.

The chain recombines TRBV6-5 with TRBJ1-1; weak D call: TRBD1 (5 bases). This CDR3 spans 15 amino acids. Trimming took off 1 base at V and 5 bases at J, with 14 bases between the two ends. Germline CDR1 reads MNHEY; CDR2 reads SVGAGI. CDR3 in DNA: TGTGCCAGCAGTTACTTGGGGCGGAGGTTAACTGAAGCTTTCTTT. Translation gives CASSYLGRRLTEAFF.

At least ten counts were recorded for this clonotype. The chain has TRBV6-2 or TRBV6-3 and TRBJ1-4, with unresolved D. The V and J ends lost 8 bases and 2 bases respectively, with 9 bases between them. The germline CDR1 and CDR2 sequences are MNHEY and SVGEGT. The CDR3 loop spans 13 amino acids. The CDR3 nucleotides are TGTGCCAGCCTTCAAGATACTAATGAAAAACTGTTTTTT. Translating it yields CASLQDTNEKLFF.

This clonotype was counted between two and nine times. This chain links TRBV2 with TRBJ2-2; 7 positions agree with TRBD1. Germline assignment: CDR1 SNHLY and CDR2 FYNNEI. The CDR3 has 14 residues. V lost 0 bases, J lost 6 bases, and 1 base stayed unmatched. The CDR3 nucleotides read TGTGCCAGCAGTGAAGCCGACAGGGCCGGGGAGCTGTTTTTT. Its translation is CASSEADRAGELFF.

The chain combines TRBV6-6 with TRBJ2-7, with D perhaps matching TRBD2 (6 bases). This CDR3 comprises 18 residues. The V gene lost 7 bases and the J gene lost 6 bases, with 31 bases spanning the gap. Germline V CDR1 and CDR2: MNHNY, SVGAGI (reference sequence). The CDR3 region has the DNA TGTGCCAGCAATGATGGCAGTCGAGGGAGTCGTTCCGGGGGCGAGCAGTACTTC. It yields the protein CASNDGSRGSRSGGEQYF.

The table lists this clonotype with many counts. The chain carries TRBV20-1 and TRBJ2-3; D ambiguous. V lost 3 bases and J lost 5, with 12 bases in between. CDR3 size: 13 residues. Germline V gene lookup returns CDR1 DFQATT and CDR2 SNEGSKA (reference sequence). This CDR3 reads CSASLLRIDTQYF. The CDR3 DNA follows: TGCAGTGCTAGTTTACTACGAATAGATACGCAGTATTTT.

This clonotype appeared a few times. The J gene is TRBJ1-1, the V gene TRBV7-8, with D unresolved. V was clipped by 3 bases and J by 1 base, with 3 bases between them. The germline V gene has CDR1 SGHVS and CDR2 FQNEAQ. CDR3 size: 12 residues. CDR3 sequence reads: CASSFPNTEAFF. The CDR3 DNA sequence: TGTGCCAGCAGCTTTCCGAACACTGAAGCTTTCTTT.

This clonotype was seen a handful of times. This chain links TRBV6-6 with TRBJ1-1; D not certain. Germline CDR1 is MNHNY and CDR2 is SVGAGI (reference sequence). The CDR3 extends over 13 amino acids. Trimming removed 5 bases from V and 1 base from J, with 8 bases in between. The CDR3 region has the DNA TGTGCCAGCAGTAACCAGGAGAACACTGAAGCTTTCTTT. This gives the protein CASSNQENTEAFF.

This clonotype was observed many times. The chain is built from TRBV4-3 and TRBJ2-7, with D possibly TRBD1 on 5 matching bases. CDR1 and CDR2 (germline): LGHNA, YSLEER. CDR3 length equals 15 residues. With 0 bases removed from V and 5 bases from J, the gap between germline ends came to 14 bases. DNA of the CDR3: TGCGCCAGCAGCCAAGATGTAACCCTCAGGGACGAGCAGTACTTC. Protein: CASSQDVTLRDEQYF.

This clonotype was seen repeatedly, ten times or more. The V and J genes are TRBV7-9 and TRBJ2-1; a weak D match, TRBD2 (6 bases). Germline values: CDR1 SEHNR, CDR2 FQNEAQ (reference sequence). V dropped 5 bases and J dropped 6 bases, with 20 bases sitting between them. The CDR3 runs 16 residues. The chain's CDR3 is CASSPWAGSSINEQFF. In nucleotides, the CDR3 is TGTGCCAGCAGCCCCTGGGCGGGGTCGTCGATCAATGAGCAGTTCTTC.

This clonotype came up a few times. The V call is TRBV7-2, the J call TRBJ2-1; D might be TRBD1 (5 bases). Germline lookup yields CDR1 SGHTA and CDR2 FQGNSA. V gave up 4 bases and J gave up 8 bases, with 12 bases separating them. This CDR3 comprises 13 residues. The CDR3 sequence: CASSYQGSHEQFF. The CDR3 nucleotides read TGTGCCAGCAGCTACCAGGGTTCACATGAGCAGTTCTTC.

There are many counts of this clonotype. This chain links TRBV29-1 with TRBJ2-3; TRBD2 matches 8 bases. The CDR3 consists of 16 residues. Germline-derived CDR1 and CDR2 are SQVTM and ANQGSEA. V lost 4 bases, J lost 5 bases, and 14 bases stayed unmatched. CDR3 sequence reads: CSVGGSSGPGGDTQYF. Written as DNA, the CDR3 is TGCAGCGTTGGGGGATCTAGCGGGCCTGGTGGAGATACGCAGTATTTT.

Only a few counts were recorded for this clonotype. J is TRBJ2-1 and V is TRBV30, with 8 bases lining up with TRBD2. The junction had 7 bases not matched to a gene; V was cut back by 0 bases and J by 6 bases. The V gene's germline CDR1 is GTSNPN and CDR2 SVGIG (reference sequence). The CDR3 extends over 15 amino acids. The DNA of the CDR3 is TGTGCCTGGAGTGTATCTTATAGCGGGGTCAATGAGCAGTTCTTC. Protein product: CAWSVSYSGVNEQFF.

This clonotype was counted ten times or more. The chain recombines TRBV5-1 with TRBJ1-2, with 7 bases that match TRBD1. V lost 1 base and J lost 4; bases outside the gene matches: 7. Germline CDR1 and CDR2: SGHRS and YFSETQ. The CDR3 spans 15 residues. The CDR3 DNA reads TGCGCCAGCAGCTTGACTGGGACAGAATCCTATGGCTACACCTTC. As protein: CASSLTGTESYGYTF. Complete variable domain (other parts from reference TRBV5-1 and TRBJ1-2): KAGVTQTPRYLIKTRGQQVTLSCSPISGHRSVSWYQQTPGQGLQFLFEYFSETQRNKGNFPGRFSGRQFSNSRSEMNVSTLELGDSALYLCASSLTGTESYGYTFGSGTRLTVV.

The V gene is TRBV6-2 or TRBV6-3, the J gene TRBJ1-6, with D perhaps TRBD1 (6 bases). The CDR3 runs to 14 residues. CDR1 is MNHEY and CDR2 is SVGEGT in the germline V gene. V gave up 2 bases and J gave up 7 bases, with 9 bases separating them. The CDR3 region has the DNA TGTGCCAGCAGTTACCAGGGGAGGAATTCACCCCTCCACTTT. The encoded protein is CASSYQGRNSPLHF.

This clonotype was seen at least ten times. The chain recombines TRBV6-6 with TRBJ2-5, with 7 nucleotides matching TRBD2. CDR1 is MNHNY, CDR2 SVGAGI, per germline (reference sequence). After removal of 4 bases from V and 4 bases from J, the junction contained 15 bases not matched to a gene. The CDR3 contains 17 residues. The CDR3 sequence is CASSFTPAGTKGETQYF. The CDR3 DNA follows: TGTGCCAGCAGTTTTACTCCGGCCGGGACTAAGGGAGAGACCCAGTACTTC.